The present T cell receptor (beta chain) was sequenced within a study of T cells after yellow fever vaccination. About this clonotype itself: The antigen remains undetermined.

5'RACE template switching added a universal primer site and UMIs to TCR cDNA. MiXCR was run by TCRdb on the 5' RACE reads, yielding one entry per CDR3 protein. The sample holds about 350,000 distinct CDR3 sequences, roughly 8.4% seen once. Whole-study findings and limits: Clones from primary vaccination mostly reappeared after the booster (around 97% CD4, about 88% CD8).

The V gene's germline CDR1 is SGHVS and CDR2 FQNEAQ. This CDR3 contains 15 residues. The V end was cut by 7 bases, the J end by 2 bases, with 12 bases between. The specimen comprised PBMCs, sampled roughly 46 days after the first yellow fever vaccination. This chain joins TRBV7-8 and TRBJ1-6; D might be TRBD1 (6 bases). The clonotype comes from a young man who received the YFV17D yellow fever vaccine. The CDR3 DNA reads TGTGCCAGCACTCTGAGGGGGGCCTATAATTCACCCCTCCACTTT. Translated: CASTLRGAYNSPLHF.